Listed here are 3 T cell receptor beta chains from one sample, sequenced in a study of molecular identifiers for immune sequencing clone quantification. One entry per CDR3 protein, called by TCRdb with MiXCR from the PCR reads. The data hold 35,000 to 40,000 distinct CDR3 sequences, with over 15% observed a single time. The sequenced sample consisted of naive CD8+ T cells from blood, with Jurkat cell RNA spiked in. Subset defined: FACS-sorted CD8+CD4-CCR7+CD45RA+ naive T cells. The receptors here all came from a human donor in good health. Some libraries in this study had Jurkat cell RNA spiked in.

V is TRBV7-3 and J is TRBJ2-7; D might be TRBD1 (6 bases). With 8 bases removed from V and 6 bases from J, the gap between germline ends came to 17 bases. CDR3 length: 13 amino acids. The V gene's germline CDR1 is SGHTA and CDR2 FQGTGA. CDR3 region: CASGQGGLGEQYF. In nucleotides, the CDR3 is TGTGCCAGCGGCCAAGGGGGTTTAGGCGAGCAGTACTTC. The whole variable domain, filled in from reference TRBV7-3 and TRBJ2-7, reads GAGVSQTPSNKVTEKGKYVELRCDPISGHTALYWYRQSLGQGPEFLIYFQGTGAADDSGLPNDRFFAVRPEGSVSTLKIQRTERGDSAVYLCASGQGGLGEQYFGPGTRLTVT.

Turning to this clonotype: A clone one base away is much larger, so this may be a read error. The rearrangement joins TRBV27 to TRBJ2-7; TRBD2 is a possible D gene (6 bases). Germline CDR1 MNHEY, CDR2 SMNVEV (reference sequence). The CDR3 length is 14 residues. Written as DNA, the CDR3 is TGTGCCAGCAGTCCCTCGGGGGTTAGGTACGAGCAGCACTTC. Its translation: CASSPSGVRYEQHF.

In its sample, this clonotype was seen many times. The rearrangement uses TRBV7-9 and TRBJ2-1; 7 bases match TRBD2. In germline, CDR1 is SEHNR, CDR2 FQNEAQ (reference sequence). The trim removed 5 bases at V and 5 bases at J, leaving 12 bases unmatched. The CDR3 contains 16 residues. CDR3 in DNA: TGTGCCAGCAGCCAAATCCTAGCGGTTAACGACAATGAGCAGTTCTTC. It specifies CASSQILAVNDNEQFF.